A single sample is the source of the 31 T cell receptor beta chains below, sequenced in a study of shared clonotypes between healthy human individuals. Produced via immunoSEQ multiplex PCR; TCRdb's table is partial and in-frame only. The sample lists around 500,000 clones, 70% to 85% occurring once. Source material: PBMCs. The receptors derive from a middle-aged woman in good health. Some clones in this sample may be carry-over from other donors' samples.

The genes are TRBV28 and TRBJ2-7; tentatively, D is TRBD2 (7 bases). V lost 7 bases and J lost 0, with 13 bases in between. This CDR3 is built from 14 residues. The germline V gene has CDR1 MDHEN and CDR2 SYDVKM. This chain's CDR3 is CASMGEGGSYEQYF. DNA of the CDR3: TGTGCCAGCATGGGGGAGGGGGGCTCCTACGAGCAGTACTTC.

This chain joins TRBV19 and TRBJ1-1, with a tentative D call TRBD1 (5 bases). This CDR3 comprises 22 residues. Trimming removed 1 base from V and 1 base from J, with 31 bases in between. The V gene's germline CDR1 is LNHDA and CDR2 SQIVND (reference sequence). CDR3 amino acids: CASSIGRRGRAKQRASNTEAFF. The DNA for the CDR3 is TGTGCCAGTAGTATAGGCCGTAGGGGCAGAGCGAAGCAACGAGCTTCGAACACTGAAGCTTTCTTT.

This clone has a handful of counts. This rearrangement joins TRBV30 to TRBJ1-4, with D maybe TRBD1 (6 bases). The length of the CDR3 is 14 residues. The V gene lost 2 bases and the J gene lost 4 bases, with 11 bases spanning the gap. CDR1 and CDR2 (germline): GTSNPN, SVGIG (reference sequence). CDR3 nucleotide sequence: TGTGCCTGGAGTCTCGGACAGAATAATGAAAAACTGTTTTTT. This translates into CAWSLGQNNEKLFF.

For the CDR3, the DNA is TGTGCCAGCAGTTACGCTAGCGGATTCTACAATGAGCAGTTCTTC. Its translation is CASSYASGFYNEQFF. The chain employs TRBV6-5 and TRBJ2-1; 7 bases match TRBD2. The CDR3 spans 15 residues. With 2 bases clipped from V and 3 bases from J, the junction kept 4 bases outside the gene matches. The germline gives CDR1 MNHEY, CDR2 SVGAGI.

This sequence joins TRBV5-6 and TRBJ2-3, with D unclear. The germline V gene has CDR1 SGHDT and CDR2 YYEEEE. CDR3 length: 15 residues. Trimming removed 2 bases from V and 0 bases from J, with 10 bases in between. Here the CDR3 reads CASSFTAASTDTQYF. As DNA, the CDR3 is TGTGCCAGCAGCTTTACGGCCGCTAGCACAGATACGCAGTATTTT. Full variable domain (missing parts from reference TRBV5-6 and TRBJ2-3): DAGVTQSPTHLIKTRGQQVTLRCSPKSGHDTVSWYQQALGQGPQFIFQYYEEEERQRGNFPDRFSGHQFPNYSSELNVNALLLGDSALYLCASSFTAASTDTQYFGPGTRLTVL.

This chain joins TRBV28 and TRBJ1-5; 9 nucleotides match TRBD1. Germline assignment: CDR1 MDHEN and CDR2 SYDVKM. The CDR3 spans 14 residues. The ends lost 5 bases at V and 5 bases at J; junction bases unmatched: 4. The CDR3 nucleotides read TGTGCCAGCAGTGTACAGGGGGCCCATCAGCCCCAGCATTTT. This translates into CASSVQGAHQPQHF.

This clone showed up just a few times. Here the CDR3 reads CASSTGQGKNEQYF. The CDR3 nucleotides read TGTGCCAGCAGCACGGGACAGGGTAAGAACGAGCAGTACTTC. The chain uses TRBV28 and TRBJ2-7; TRBD1 agrees at 9 bases. With 6 bases clipped from V and 5 bases from J, the junction kept 8 bases outside the gene matches. Germline loops: CDR1 MDHEN, CDR2 SYDVKM. The length of the CDR3 is 14 residues.

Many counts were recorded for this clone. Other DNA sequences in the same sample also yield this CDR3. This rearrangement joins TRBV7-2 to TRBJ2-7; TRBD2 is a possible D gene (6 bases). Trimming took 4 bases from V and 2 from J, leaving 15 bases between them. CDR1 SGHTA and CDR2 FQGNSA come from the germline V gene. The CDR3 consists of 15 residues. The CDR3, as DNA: TGTGCCAGCAGCTCAGAGGGACTCGGAGCCTACGAGCAGTACTTC. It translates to CASSSEGLGAYEQYF.

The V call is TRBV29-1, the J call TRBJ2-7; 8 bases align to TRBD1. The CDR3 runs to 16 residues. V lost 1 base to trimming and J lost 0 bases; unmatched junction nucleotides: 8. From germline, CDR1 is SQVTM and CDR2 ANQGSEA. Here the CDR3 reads CSVEAPGTGGSYEQYF. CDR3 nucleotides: TGCAGCGTTGAAGCCCCGGGCACAGGGGGCTCCTACGAGCAGTACTTC.

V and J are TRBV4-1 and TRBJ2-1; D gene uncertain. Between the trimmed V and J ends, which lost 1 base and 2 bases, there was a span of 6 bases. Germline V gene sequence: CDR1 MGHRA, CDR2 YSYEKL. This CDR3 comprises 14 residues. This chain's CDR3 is CASSQGKTYNEQFF. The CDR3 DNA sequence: TGCGCCAGCAGCCAAGGGAAAACCTACAATGAGCAGTTCTTC.

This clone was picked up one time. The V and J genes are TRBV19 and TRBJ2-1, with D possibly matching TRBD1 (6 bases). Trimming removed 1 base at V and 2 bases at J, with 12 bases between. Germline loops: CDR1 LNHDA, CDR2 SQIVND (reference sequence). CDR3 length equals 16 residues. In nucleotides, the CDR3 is TGTGCCAGTAGTATAGTAGGGGGAGCTGCCTACAATGAGCAGTTCTTC. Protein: CASSIVGGAAYNEQFF.

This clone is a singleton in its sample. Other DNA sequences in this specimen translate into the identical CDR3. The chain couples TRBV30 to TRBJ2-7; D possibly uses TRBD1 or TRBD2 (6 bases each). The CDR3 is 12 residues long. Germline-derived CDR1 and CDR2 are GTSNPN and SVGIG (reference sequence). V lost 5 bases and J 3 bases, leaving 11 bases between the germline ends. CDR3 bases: TGTGCCTGGTCCGGGGGCGGCTACGAGCAGTACTTC. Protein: CAWSGGGYEQYF.

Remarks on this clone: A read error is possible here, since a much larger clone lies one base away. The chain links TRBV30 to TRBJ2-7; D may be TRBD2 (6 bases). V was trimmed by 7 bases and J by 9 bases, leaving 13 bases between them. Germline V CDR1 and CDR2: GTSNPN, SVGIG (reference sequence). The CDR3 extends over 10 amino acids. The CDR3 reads CAFGGFGQYF. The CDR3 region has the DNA TGTGCCTTTGGGGGGTTCGGGCAGTACTTC. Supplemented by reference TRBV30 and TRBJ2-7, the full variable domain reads SQTIHQWPATLVQPVGSPLSLECTVEGTSNPNLYWYRQAAGRGLQLLFYSVGIGQISSEVPQNLSASRPQDRQFILSSKKLLLSDSGFYLCAFGGFGQYFGPGTRLTVT.

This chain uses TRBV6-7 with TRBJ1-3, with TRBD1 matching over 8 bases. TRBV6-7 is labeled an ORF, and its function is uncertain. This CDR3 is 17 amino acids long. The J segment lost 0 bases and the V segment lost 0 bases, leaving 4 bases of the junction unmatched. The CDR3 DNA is TGTGCCAGCAGTTACTCCCAGGACAGGGACTCTGGAAACACCATATATTTT. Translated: CASSYSQDRDSGNTIYF.

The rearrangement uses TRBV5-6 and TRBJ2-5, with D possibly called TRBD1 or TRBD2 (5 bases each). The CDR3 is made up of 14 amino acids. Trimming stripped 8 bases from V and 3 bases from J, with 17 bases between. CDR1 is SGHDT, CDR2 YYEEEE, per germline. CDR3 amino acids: CASAVWDVEETQYF. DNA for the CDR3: TGTGCCAGTGCAGTCTGGGACGTTGAAGAGACCCAGTACTTC.

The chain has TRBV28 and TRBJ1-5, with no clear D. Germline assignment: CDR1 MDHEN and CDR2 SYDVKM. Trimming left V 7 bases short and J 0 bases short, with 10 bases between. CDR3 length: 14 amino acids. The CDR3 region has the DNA TGTGCCAGCACTGGCTTTTATAGCAATCAGCCCCAGCATTTT. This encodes CASTGFYSNQPQHF.

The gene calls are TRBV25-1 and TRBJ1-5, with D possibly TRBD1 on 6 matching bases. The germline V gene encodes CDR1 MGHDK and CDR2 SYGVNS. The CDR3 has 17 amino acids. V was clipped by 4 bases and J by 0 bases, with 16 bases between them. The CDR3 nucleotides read TGTGCCAGCAGTGGTCAACAGGACAGTTATAGCAATCAGCCCCAGCATTTT. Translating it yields CASSGQQDSYSNQPQHF.

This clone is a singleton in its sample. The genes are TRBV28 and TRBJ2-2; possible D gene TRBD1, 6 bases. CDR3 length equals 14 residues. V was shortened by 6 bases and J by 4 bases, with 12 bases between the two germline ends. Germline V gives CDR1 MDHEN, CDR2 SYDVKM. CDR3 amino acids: CASSRQDITGELFF. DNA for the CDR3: TGTGCCAGCAGCCGACAGGATATCACCGGGGAGCTGTTTTTT.

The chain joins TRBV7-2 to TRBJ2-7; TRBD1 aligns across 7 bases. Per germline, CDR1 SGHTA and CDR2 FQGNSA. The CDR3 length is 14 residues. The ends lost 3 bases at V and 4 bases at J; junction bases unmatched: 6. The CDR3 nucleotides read TGTGCCAGCAGCTTGGCGACAGGGTTGTACGAGCAGTACTTC. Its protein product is CASSLATGLYEQYF.

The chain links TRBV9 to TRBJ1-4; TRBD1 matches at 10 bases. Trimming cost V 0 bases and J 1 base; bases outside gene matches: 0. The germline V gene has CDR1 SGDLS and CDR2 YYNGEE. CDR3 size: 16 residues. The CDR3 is CASSVGTGGTNEKLFF. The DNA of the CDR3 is TGTGCCAGCAGCGTAGGGACAGGGGGAACTAATGAAAAACTGTTTTTT.

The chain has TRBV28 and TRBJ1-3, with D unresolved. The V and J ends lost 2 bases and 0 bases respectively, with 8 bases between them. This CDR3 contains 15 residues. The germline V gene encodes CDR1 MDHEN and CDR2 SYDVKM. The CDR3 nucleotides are TGTGCCAGCAGTTTAGGCCGCCACTCTGGAAACACCATATATTTT. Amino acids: CASSLGRHSGNTIYF.

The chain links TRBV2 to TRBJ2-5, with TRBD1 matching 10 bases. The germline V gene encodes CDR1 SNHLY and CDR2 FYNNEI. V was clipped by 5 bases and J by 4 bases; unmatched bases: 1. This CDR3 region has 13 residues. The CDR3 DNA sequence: TGTGCCAGCAGTCGGACAGGGGGAGAGACCCAGTACTTC. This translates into CASSRTGGETQYF.

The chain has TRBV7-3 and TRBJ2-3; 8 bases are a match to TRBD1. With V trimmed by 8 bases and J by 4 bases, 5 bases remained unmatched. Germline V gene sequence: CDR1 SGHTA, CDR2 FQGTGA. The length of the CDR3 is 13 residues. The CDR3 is CASGQGGPDTQYF. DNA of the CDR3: TGTGCCAGCGGACAGGGAGGCCCAGATACGCAGTATTTT.

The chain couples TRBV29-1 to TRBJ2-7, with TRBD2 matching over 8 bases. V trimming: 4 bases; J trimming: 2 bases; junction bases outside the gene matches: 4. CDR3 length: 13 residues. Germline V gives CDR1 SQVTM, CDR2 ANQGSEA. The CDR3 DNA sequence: TGCAGCGTTGGGGGACTAGACACCTACGAGCAGTACTTC. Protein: CSVGGLDTYEQYF.

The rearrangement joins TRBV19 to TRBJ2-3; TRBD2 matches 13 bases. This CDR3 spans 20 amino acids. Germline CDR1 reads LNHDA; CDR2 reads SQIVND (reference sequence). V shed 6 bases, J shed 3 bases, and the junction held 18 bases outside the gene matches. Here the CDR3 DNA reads TGTGCCAGTAGAGCGATGACAGGCCGACTAGCGGGAGGATTAACAGATACGCAGTATTTT. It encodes CASRAMTGRLAGGLTDTQYF.

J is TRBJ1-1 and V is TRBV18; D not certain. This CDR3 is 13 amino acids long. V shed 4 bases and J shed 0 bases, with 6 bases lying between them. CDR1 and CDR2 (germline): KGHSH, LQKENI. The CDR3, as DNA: TGTGCCAGCTCACTACAAATGAACACTGAAGCTTTCTTT. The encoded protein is CASSLQMNTEAFF.

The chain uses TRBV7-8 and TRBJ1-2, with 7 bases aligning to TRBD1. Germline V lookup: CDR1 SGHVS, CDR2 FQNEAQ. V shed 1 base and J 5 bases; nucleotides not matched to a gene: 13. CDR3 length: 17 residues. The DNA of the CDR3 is TGTGCCAGCAGCTTAGGGGGGAAGACAGGGTTCGGGTATGGCTACACCTTC. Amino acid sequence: CASSLGGKTGFGYGYTF.

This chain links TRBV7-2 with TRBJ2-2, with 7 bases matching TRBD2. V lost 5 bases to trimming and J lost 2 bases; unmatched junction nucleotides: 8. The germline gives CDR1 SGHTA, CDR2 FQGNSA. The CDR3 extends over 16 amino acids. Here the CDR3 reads CASSPSASGNTGELFF. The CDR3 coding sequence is TGTGCCAGCAGCCCCTCAGCTAGCGGAAACACCGGGGAGCTGTTTTTT.

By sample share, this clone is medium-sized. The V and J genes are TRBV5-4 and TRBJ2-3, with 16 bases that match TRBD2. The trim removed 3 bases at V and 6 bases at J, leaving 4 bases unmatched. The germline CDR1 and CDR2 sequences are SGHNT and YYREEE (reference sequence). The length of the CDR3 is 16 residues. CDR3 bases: TGTGCCAGCAGCTCGGGACTAGCGGGAGGGAGGGATACGCAGTATTTT. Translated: CASSSGLAGGRDTQYF.

The DNA of the CDR3 is TGTGCCAGCAGTTACAACGAGAACACTGAAGCTTTCTTT. It specifies CASSYNENTEAFF. The chain joins TRBV6-6 to TRBJ1-1; D gene uncertain. Germline CDR1 reads MNHNY; CDR2 reads SVGAGI (reference sequence). This CDR3 has 13 residues. V was shortened by 2 bases and J by 1 base, with 5 bases between the two germline ends.

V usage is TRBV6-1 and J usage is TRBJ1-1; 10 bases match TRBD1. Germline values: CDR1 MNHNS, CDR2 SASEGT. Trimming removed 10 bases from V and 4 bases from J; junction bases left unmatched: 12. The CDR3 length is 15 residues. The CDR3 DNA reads TGTGCCATCCGAAGTCCGGGACAGGGGTTCACTGAAGCTTTCTTT. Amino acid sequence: CAIRSPGQGFTEAFF.